These T cell receptor beta chains were read from a single sample in a study of CD8+ T cells in alopecia areata. Data came from immunoSEQ multiplex PCR; TCRdb stores just in-frame clones and leaves some out. The repertoire holds some 220,000 clones, about 50% seen once, with around 1.5% in the top ten. Sequencing used CD4+ T cells sorted from blood, obtained at week 4, from a patient treated with tofacitinib. The source is a human donor with alopecia areata. Each CDR3 is given with its conserved first and last residue. A D gene is named only where the DNA matches it firmly. Not every row has a clone size; where given, it reads once, few, many or a size class.

>15|once|TRBD1|TRBJ1-2|TRBV15
TGTGCCACCAGCAAATTAAACAGGGGAGACTATGGCTACACCTTC
CATSKLNRGDYGYTF
>11|-|-|TRBJ2-2|TRBV7-2
TGTGCCAGCAGCTCGACCGGGGAGCTGTTTTTT
CASSSTGELFF
>12|few|-|TRBJ2-4|TRBV28
TGTGCCAGCAGTTTTCCTGGGCGCATTCAGTACTTC
CASSFPGRIQYF
>11|few|-|TRBJ1-1|TRBV13
TGTGCCAGCAGCATCAGTACTGAAGCTTTCTTT
CASSISTEAFF
>13|-|-|TRBJ1-2|TRBV19
TGTGCCAGTAGCCCGGGCCTAAACTATGGCTACACCTTC
CASSPGLNYGYTF
>15|few|-|TRBJ1-1|TRBV9
TGTGCCAGCAGCGTAGTATTGGGGTCGAACACTGAAGCTTTCTTT
CASSVVLGSNTEAFF
>15|-|-|TRBJ1-1|TRBV9
TGTGCCAGCAGCGTACTGGCGGACCCGCTCCCTGAAGCTTTCTTT
CASSVLADPLPEAFF
>14|-|TRBD2|TRBJ2-7|TRBV7-2
TGTGCCAGCAGCTTGGCGGGGGTTAGCTACGAGCAGTACTTC
CASSLAGVSYEQYF
>15|few|-|TRBJ1-1|TRBV4-3
TGCGCCAGCAGCCAAGATGGGAAACGGAACACTGAAGCTTTCTTT
CASSQDGKRNTEAFF
>11|-|-|TRBJ2-3|TRBV5-1
TGCGCCAGCAAATACACAGATACGCAGTATTTT
CASKYTDTQYF
>14|few|-|TRBJ2-2|TRBV4-3
TGCGCCAGCAGCCCCACCGGGCGAACCGGGGAGCTGTTTTTT
CASSPTGRTGELFF
>14|few|-|TRBJ1-1|TRBV5-6
TGTGCCAGCAGGCAGGGCGTCGGTGGCACTGAAGCTTTCTTT
CASRQGVGGTEAFF
>19|-|-|TRBJ2-6|TRBV11-3
TGTGCCAGCAGCTTAGTCGTACGGGGGTTCTACTCTGGGGCCAACGTCCTGACTTTC
CASSLVVRGFYSGANVLTF
>13|-|-|TRBJ1-1|TRBV7-3
TGTGCCAGCAGCTCAAACGGAGGGACTGAAGCTTTCTTT
CASSSNGGTEAFF
>14|few|-|TRBJ2-4|TRBV5-5
TGTGCCAGCAGCTCTCCGGGAAAGAAAAACATTCAGTACTTC
CASSSPGKKNIQYF
>14|-|TRBD1|TRBJ1-2|TRBV7-2
TGTGCCAGCAGCTTAGCTAGAGGGGGCGGTGGCTACACCTTC
CASSLARGGGGYTF
>13|-|-|TRBJ1-2|TRBV5-6
TGTGCCAGCAGCTTGAATAGGGACTATGGCTACACCTTC
CASSLNRDYGYTF
>14|-|TRBD1|TRBJ2-7|TRBV6-5
TGTGCCAGCAGTCCGGACAGGGTTGGGAACGAGCAGTACTTC
CASSPDRVGNEQYF
>14|few|-|TRBJ2-5|TRBV11-2
TGTGCCAGCAGCCCTCGGACTTGGGGAGAGACCCAGTACTTC
CASSPRTWGETQYF
>15|once|-|TRBJ1-6|TRBV7-2
TGTGCCAGCAGCTCAAGGACACGGTGGAGTTCACCCCTCCACTTT
CASSSRTRWSSPLHF
>16|-|-|TRBJ2-6|TRBV28
TGTGCCAGCAGTTTAGGCGCCGGCTCTGGGGCCAACGTCCTGACTTTC
CASSLGAGSGANVLTF
>15|-|TRBD2|TRBJ2-3|TRBV15
TGTGCCACCAGTAAACTAGCGGGGATTACAGATACGCAGTATTTT
CATSKLAGITDTQYF
>15|few|-|TRBJ2-3|TRBV5-1
TGCGCCAGCAGCTCGACGGGACGAGGAGCTGATACGCAGTATTTT
CASSSTGRGADTQYF
>14|once|-|TRBJ1-1|TRBV7-9
TGTGCCAGCAGCTTACAGGAACTGAACACTGAAGCTTTCTTT
CASSLQELNTEAFF
>14|-|-|TRBJ2-7|TRBV23-1
TGCGCCAGCAGTGCGGGTCCGCTGACTTACGAGCAGTACTTC
CASSAGPLTYEQYF
>16|-|-|TRBJ2-7|TRBV9
TGTGCCAGCAGCGTAGGACAGGAGTCTTTTTCCTACGAGCAGTACTTC
CASSVGQESFSYEQYF
>15|-|TRBD1|TRBJ1-1|TRBV30
TGTGCCTGGAGTCCAGGGGGGGCAATGAACACTGAAGCTTTCTTT
CAWSPGGAMNTEAFF
>15|-|-|TRBJ2-3|TRBV19
TGTGCCAGTAGTGGCAACAGGGCGAACACAGATACGCAGTATTTT
CASSGNRANTDTQYF
>14|few|TRBD1|TRBJ1-2|TRBV9
TGTGCCAGCAGCCGGGACAGAGCTAACTATGGCTACACCTTC
CASSRDRANYGYTF
>13|few|-|TRBJ2-5|TRBV10-2
TGCGCCAGCAGTTTCAGCGGACAAGAGACCCAGTACTTC
CASSFSGQETQYF
>15|few|TRBD1|TRBJ2-1|TRBV6-6
TGTGCCAGCAGTTACGCCGGACAGGGGGCCGATGAGCAGTTCTTC
CASSYAGQGADEQFF
>15|few|TRBD2|TRBJ2-7|TRBV7-2
TGTGCCAGCAGCTCGATAGCGGGAAGCTCCTACGAGCAGTACTTC
CASSSIAGSSYEQYF
>13|few|-|TRBJ1-4|TRBV4-3
TGCGCCAGCAGTATGACGGATAATGAAAAACTGTTTTTT
CASSMTDNEKLFF
>15|-|-|TRBJ1-2|TRBV29-1
TGCAGCGTCGCCACGCCTAATACAGGGCCCCATGGCTACACCTTC
CSVATPNTGPHGYTF
>15|-|-|TRBJ1-1|TRBV5-1
TGCGCCAGCAGCCCCCTTCGAGGCTCGAACACTGAAGCTTTCTTT
CASSPLRGSNTEAFF
>14|-|-|TRBJ1-5|TRBV2
TGTGCCAGCAGTCGGGGGATCTGGAATCAGCCCCAGCATTTT
CASSRGIWNQPQHF
>12|-|TRBD1|TRBJ2-7|TRBV5-1
TGCGCCAGCAGCTTGGGGACAGGAGAGCAGTACTTC
CASSLGTGEQYF
>14|-|TRBD2|TRBJ2-3|TRBV11-2
TGTGCCAGCAGCTATCCCTTTGAGCGGGGGGGCCTTTATTTT
CASSYPFERGGLYF
>14|-|TRBD1|TRBJ1-5|TRBV6-6
TGTGCCAGCAGTACCGGACAGGGACAGCAGCCCCAGCATTTT
CASSTGQGQQPQHF
>11|many|TRBD1|TRBJ2-1|TRBV29-1
TGCAGCGTTGCGGACAGGAGCGAACAGTTCTTC
CSVADRSEQFF
>16|few|-|TRBJ2-1|TRBV6-6
TGTGCCAGCAGGAAAGCTCCAGGGTTGCTTGGCAATGAGCAGTTCTTC
CASRKAPGLLGNEQFF
>13|-|TRBD1|TRBJ1-2|TRBV5-6
TGTGCCAGCAGCGGGACAGGACGAAGTGGCTACACCTTC
CASSGTGRSGYTF
>15|few|-|TRBJ2-3|TRBV29-1
TGCAGCGTCAAAGGTGGAGGGGCCAGCACAGATACGCAGTATTTT
CSVKGGGASTDTQYF
>12|-|-|TRBJ1-2|TRBV6-6
TGTGCCAGCAGTGACAGGATTTATGGCTACACCTTC
CASSDRIYGYTF
>13|-|-|TRBJ1-1|TRBV30
TGTGCCTGGCGAGGGGGTTTGGACACTGAAGCTTTCTTT
CAWRGGLDTEAFF
>14|-|-|TRBJ1-2|TRBV29-1
TGCAGCGTTGATCATTATCAGGGGTCGTATGGCTACACCTTC
CSVDHYQGSYGYTF
>13|-|TRBD1|TRBJ1-6|TRBV25-1
TGTGCCAGCAGCGCCTCCCAGGGGGCTCCCCTCCACTTT
CASSASQGAPLHF
>17|few|-|TRBJ2-1|TRBV2
TGTGCCAGCAGTGAAGCGCTGCGAGGAGACGGCTACAATGAGCAGTTCTTC
CASSEALRGDGYNEQFF
>15|-|-|TRBJ1-2|TRBV29-1
TGCAGCGTCCGAATCGGGCAGGCCGGTAACTATGGCTACACCTTC
CSVRIGQAGNYGYTF